One and the same sample provided the 30 T cell receptor beta chains below, sequenced in a study of graft-versus-host responses after intestinal transplantation. Only in-frame clones appear in the TCRdb table, and some are missing; sequencing was by immunoSEQ multiplex PCR. The table records around 24,000 clones, around 80% of them present only once. These receptors have no identified antigens. The sample consisted of unstimulated CD8+ T cells sorted from spleen or lymph node cells, taken before transplant. These receptors were collected from a human donor who was the organ donor for an intestinal transplant.

The V call is TRBV19, the J call TRBJ2-1; D remains ambiguous. CDR3 length: 11 residues. CDR1 and CDR2 (germline): LNHDA, SQIVND (reference sequence). The V end lost 11 bases, the J end lost 8 bases, and 13 bases lay between the germline ends. The DNA of the CDR3 is TGTGCCGTTCGGGTCGGAGATGAGCAGTTCTTC. Protein product: CAVRVGDEQFF.

The chain recombines TRBV27 with TRBJ1-3; no clear D. CDR1 is MNHEY, CDR2 SMNVEV, per germline (reference sequence). This CDR3 is 13 amino acids long. V was pared by 5 bases and J by 0 bases, with 5 bases between. CDR3 amino acids: CASSLNSGNTIYF. The CDR3 DNA is TGTGCCAGCAGTCTTAACTCTGGAAACACCATATATTTT.

This chain joins TRBV5-1 and TRBJ2-7; 8 bases are a match to TRBD2. The V and J ends lost 7 bases and 7 bases, in that order; junction bases with no gene match: 13. From germline, CDR1 is SGHRS and CDR2 YFSETQ. The length of the CDR3 is 14 residues. The CDR3 sequence is CASSFTGGREEQYF. CDR3 sequence (DNA): TGCGCCAGCTCCTTCACGGGGGGGAGGGAGGAGCAGTACTTC.

The chain's CDR3 is CASSIRQGSEVSYEQYF. In DNA form, the CDR3 reads TGTGCCAGTAGTATAAGACAGGGTTCTGAGGTCTCCTACGAGCAGTACTTC. This sequence joins TRBV19 and TRBJ2-7, with TRBD1 identical over 7 bases. The CDR3 consists of 17 residues. The germline gives CDR1 LNHDA, CDR2 SQIVND (reference sequence). V lost 2 bases and J lost 0; bases outside the gene matches: 10.

This clone was observed a handful of times. The rearrangement joins TRBV2 to TRBJ2-7; no clear D. The ends were cut back, 5 bases at V and 4 bases at J, with 3 bases in the middle. Per germline, CDR1 SNHLY and CDR2 FYNNEI. CDR3 length: 10 residues. The CDR3 here is CASSRYEQYF. The CDR3 bases are TGTGCCAGCAGTAGGTACGAGCAGTACTTC.

The chain combines TRBV27 with TRBJ1-5, with D uncertain. CDR1 is MNHEY, CDR2 SMNVEV, per germline (reference sequence). The CDR3 spans 14 residues. The V gene lost 8 bases and the J gene lost 0 bases, with 11 bases spanning the gap. The CDR3 DNA sequence: TGTGCCAGCGGTGACATTATTAGCAATCAGCCCCAGCATTTT. Amino acids: CASGDIISNQPQHF.

The V gene is TRBV14, the J gene TRBJ2-1; unclear D gene. The CDR3 sequence is 16 residues long. Germline CDR1 and CDR2: SGHDN and FVKESK. V lost 0 bases, J lost 3 bases, and 12 bases lay in between. The DNA for the CDR3 is TGTGCCAGCAGCCAAGAAGGTGGAGAGGACTACAATGAGCAGTTCTTC. This sequence encodes CASSQEGGEDYNEQFF. Drawing the rest from reference TRBV14 and TRBJ2-1, the complete variable domain is EAGVTQFPSHSVIEKGQTVTLRCDPISGHDNLYWYRRVMGKEIKFLLHFVKESKQDESGMPNNRFLAERTGGTYSTLKVQPAELEDSGVYFCASSQEGGEDYNEQFFGPGTRLTVL.

The genes are TRBV10-1 and TRBJ1-5; the D is unclear. V lost 9 bases, J lost 1 base, and 13 bases lay in between. CDR3 size: 14 residues. CDR1 is WNHNN and CDR2 is SYGVQD in the germline V gene (reference sequence). The CDR3 sequence is CARSRGTSNQPQHF. CDR3 bases: TGCGCCAGGAGCAGAGGTACGAGCAATCAGCCCCAGCATTTT.

The chain carries TRBV4-1 and TRBJ2-2; TRBD2 might be the D (6 bases). Trimming left V 2 bases short and J 2 bases short, with 15 bases between. This CDR3 contains 17 residues. Per germline, CDR1 MGHRA and CDR2 YSYEKL. This chain's CDR3 is CASSQRLGGSNTGELFF. In nucleotides, the CDR3 is TGCGCCAGCAGCCAACGACTTGGGGGGAGTAACACCGGGGAGCTGTTTTTT.

This chain connects TRBV15 to TRBJ2-7; D not certain. CDR1 LNHNV and CDR2 YYDKDF come from the germline V gene (reference sequence). V was pared by 4 bases and J by 0 bases, with 10 bases between. The CDR3 is made up of 14 amino acids. The CDR3 spells CATSNRASSYEQYF. As DNA, the CDR3 is TGTGCCACCAGCAATCGTGCCAGCTCCTACGAGCAGTACTTC.

The V gene is TRBV7-9, the J gene TRBJ2-1; D is undetermined. Germline lookup yields CDR1 SEHNR and CDR2 FQNEAQ (reference sequence). The CDR3 covers 12 residues. V was cut by 8 bases and J by 0 bases, with 5 bases left in between. The DNA for the CDR3 is TGTGCCAGCGACCGCTCCTACAATGAGCAGTTCTTC. Protein sequence: CASDRSYNEQFF.

The rearrangement joins TRBV18 to TRBJ2-4; 8 nucleotides line up with TRBD1. The CDR3 extends over 15 amino acids. Germline V lookup: CDR1 KGHSH, CDR2 LQKENI. The ends lost 4 bases at V and 6 bases at J; junction bases unmatched: 8. CDR3 region: CASSLGQGVRNIQYF. Written as DNA, the CDR3 is TGTGCCAGCTCACTCGGACAGGGTGTTAGAAACATTCAGTACTTC.

The genes are TRBV9 and TRBJ2-5; the match to TRBD2 covers 10 bases. The CDR3 spans 18 residues. Germline V gives CDR1 SGDLS, CDR2 YYNGEE. J lost 1 base, V lost 0 bases, and 9 bases had no gene match. The CDR3 DNA sequence: TGTGCCAGCAGCGTAGCTGGGTCTAGCGGGAGAATCCAAGAGACCCAGTACTTC. Protein sequence: CASSVAGSSGRIQETQYF.

The chain employs TRBV15 and TRBJ1-2; D is uncertain. V was clipped by 0 bases and J by 3 bases, with 11 bases between them. CDR1 and CDR2 from the germline V gene are LNHNV and YYDKDF (reference sequence). This CDR3 has 15 residues. The CDR3 DNA is TGTGCCACCAGCAGAGATAGGTCCGGAGACTATGGCTACACCTTC. Its translation is CATSRDRSGDYGYTF. The full variable domain, rest sourced from reference TRBV15 and TRBJ1-2, is DAMVIQNPRYQVTQFGKPVTLSCSQTLNHNVMYWYQQKSSQAPKLLFHYYDKDFNNEADTPDNFQSRRPNTSFCFLDIRSPGLGDTAMYLCATSRDRSGDYGYTFGSGTRLTVV.

V and J are TRBV5-1 and TRBJ2-1; TRBD2 aligns across 10 bases. The CDR3 totals 17 residues. Germline CDR1 is SGHRS and CDR2 is YFSETQ. Germline trimming cut 3 bases from V and 2 bases from J; bases unmatched to any gene: 8. The CDR3 DNA reads TGCGCCAGCAGCTCTCGGACTAGCGGATTCCCCTACAATGAGCAGTTCTTC. Residues: CASSSRTSGFPYNEQFF.

The rearrangement joins TRBV27 to TRBJ2-7; TRBD1 matches at 10 bases. From germline, CDR1 is MNHEY and CDR2 SMNVEV (reference sequence). This CDR3 has 14 residues. Germline trimming cut 2 bases from V and 2 bases from J; bases unmatched to any gene: 0. The CDR3 sequence: CASSLGTGAYEQYF. Written as DNA, the CDR3 is TGTGCCAGCAGTTTAGGGACAGGGGCCTACGAGCAGTACTTC.

This chain joins TRBV7-9 and TRBJ2-7; D ambiguous. CDR1 SEHNR and CDR2 FQNEAQ come from the germline V gene (reference sequence). V was shortened by 1 base and J by 0 bases, with 4 bases between the two germline ends. The CDR3 loop spans 13 amino acids. CDR3 coding DNA: TGTGCCAGCAGCTTAGGACACTCCTACGAGCAGTACTTC. Amino acid sequence: CASSLGHSYEQYF.

The chain is built from TRBV19 and TRBJ2-7; 9 bases match TRBD2. V trimming: 5 bases; J trimming: 2 bases; junction bases outside the gene matches: 4. The CDR3 covers 14 residues. The V gene's germline CDR1 is LNHDA and CDR2 SQIVND (reference sequence). CDR3 in amino acids: CASSATSGAYEQYF. The CDR3 DNA is TGTGCCAGTAGTGCGACTAGCGGAGCCTACGAGCAGTACTTC.

V usage is TRBV2 and J usage is TRBJ1-1, with 8 bases lining up with TRBD1. The germline CDR1 and CDR2 sequences are SNHLY and FYNNEI. CDR3 size: 13 residues. V shed 2 bases, J shed 8 bases, and the junction held 4 bases outside the gene matches. The CDR3 coding sequence is TGTGCCAGCAGTGAAAGGGGGGACAGGGAAGCTTTCTTT. It specifies CASSERGDREAFF.

The chain joins TRBV5-1 to TRBJ1-1; TRBD1 might be the D (6 bases). Trimming left V 1 base short and J 4 bases short, with 14 bases between. Germline values: CDR1 SGHRS, CDR2 YFSETQ. This CDR3 region has 15 residues. The CDR3 DNA follows: TGCGCCAGCAGCTTGTGGATGAGCAGGGGCACTGAAGCTTTCTTT. It specifies CASSLWMSRGTEAFF.

This rearrangement joins TRBV5-8 to TRBJ1-3; D is ambiguous. Germline loops: CDR1 SGHTS, CDR2 YDEGEE. This CDR3 contains 15 residues. The V end was cut by 0 bases, the J end by 0 bases, with 7 bases between. This CDR3 is CASSLARFSGNTIYF. DNA for the CDR3: TGTGCCAGCAGCTTGGCGCGGTTCTCTGGAAACACCATATATTTT.

This clone was found a few times. The chain links TRBV4-3 to TRBJ2-1; 12 nucleotides line up with TRBD2. Germline-derived CDR1 and CDR2 are LGHNA and YSLEER. CDR3 length equals 14 residues. Trimming removed 4 bases from V and 7 bases from J; junction bases left unmatched: 2. In DNA form, the CDR3 reads TGCGCCAGCAGCCGAACTAGCGGGGGGAATGAGCAGTTCTTC. Its protein product is CASSRTSGGNEQFF.

The V call is TRBV7-2, the J call TRBJ2-7; 7 positions match TRBD1. Germline CDR1 SGHTA, CDR2 FQGNSA. The trim removed 3 bases at V and 4 bases at J, leaving 9 bases unmatched. This CDR3 has 15 residues. DNA of the CDR3: TGTGCCAGCAGCTTTGTTGCGACAGGGCTTTACGAGCAGTACTTC. This codes for CASSFVATGLYEQYF.

V usage is TRBV5-4 and J usage is TRBJ2-5; D possibly corresponds to TRBD1 (6 bases). The germline CDR1 and CDR2 sequences are SGHNT and YYREEE (reference sequence). The CDR3 consists of 16 residues. The V end lost 5 bases, the J end lost 2 bases, and 19 bases lay between the germline ends. The CDR3 region has the DNA TGTGCCAGCAGGGATCGAGGGGGTCCTGGGCAAGAGACCCAGTACTTC. Protein: CASRDRGGPGQETQYF.

This chain uses TRBV7-2 with TRBJ2-7, with D uncertain. CDR3 size: 13 residues. V gave up 1 base and J gave up 6 bases, with 10 bases separating them. Germline CDR1 reads SGHTA; CDR2 reads FQGNSA. The CDR3 DNA follows: TGTGCCAGCAGCTTAGGTATGAATGCCGAGCAGTACTTC. Its translation is CASSLGMNAEQYF.

This chain joins TRBV19 and TRBJ2-7; a weak D match, TRBD2 (5 bases). The CDR3 has 15 residues. V was pared by 3 bases and J by 1 base, with 13 bases between. The germline gives CDR1 LNHDA, CDR2 SQIVND (reference sequence). CDR3 nucleotides: TGTGCCAGTAGTATGGGGTCGGGAACATCCTACGAGCAGTACTTC. Protein product: CASSMGSGTSYEQYF.

V and J are TRBV27 and TRBJ1-2, with D maybe TRBD1 (5 bases). Germline assignment: CDR1 MNHEY and CDR2 SMNVEV (reference sequence). The CDR3 covers 15 residues. V shed 3 bases and J shed 2 bases, with 13 bases lying between them. CDR3 bases: TGTGCCAGCAGTTTGGGTCCCCAGGGCAACTATGGCTACACCTTC. Translated, it gives CASSLGPQGNYGYTF.

This chain links TRBV19 with TRBJ1-5, with TRBD1 as a possible D gene (5 bases). In germline, CDR1 is LNHDA, CDR2 SQIVND (reference sequence). The CDR3 contains 14 residues. The V gene lost 5 bases and the J gene lost 4 bases, with 12 bases spanning the gap. The CDR3 DNA follows: TGTGCCAGTAGTTTGACAGTTACAAATCAGCCCCAGCATTTT. Its translation is CASSLTVTNQPQHF.

V is TRBV27 and J is TRBJ1-5; D is uncertain. Trimming stripped 6 bases from V and 0 bases from J, with 6 bases between. This CDR3 comprises 13 residues. Looked up from germline, CDR1 is MNHEY and CDR2 is SMNVEV (reference sequence). The CDR3 nucleotides read TGTGCCAGCAGGGGATATAGCAATCAGCCCCAGCATTTT. This encodes CASRGYSNQPQHF.

V usage is TRBV11-2 and J usage is TRBJ2-1; 12 positions agree with TRBD2. CDR3 length equals 16 residues. The J segment lost 4 bases and the V segment lost 5 bases, leaving 6 bases of the junction unmatched. Looked up from germline, CDR1 is SGHAT and CDR2 is FQNNGV. CDR3 DNA: TGTGCCAGCAGCCCCCTAGCGGGGGGGCCGTACAATGAGCAGTTCTTC. It encodes CASSPLAGGPYNEQFF.